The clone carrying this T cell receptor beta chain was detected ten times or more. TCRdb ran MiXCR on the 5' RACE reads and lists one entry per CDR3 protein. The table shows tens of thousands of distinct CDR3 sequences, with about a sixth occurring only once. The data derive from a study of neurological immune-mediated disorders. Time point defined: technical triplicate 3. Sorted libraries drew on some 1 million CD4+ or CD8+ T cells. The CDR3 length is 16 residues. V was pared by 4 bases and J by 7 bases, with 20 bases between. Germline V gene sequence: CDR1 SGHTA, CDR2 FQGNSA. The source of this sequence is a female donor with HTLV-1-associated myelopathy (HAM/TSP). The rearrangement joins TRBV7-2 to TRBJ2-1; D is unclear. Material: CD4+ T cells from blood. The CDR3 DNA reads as TGTGCCAGCAGCTCCCCGGGCGCGGATCGTCGAAATGAGCAGTTCTTC. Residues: CASSSPGADRRNEQFF.